This is a list of T cell receptor beta chains from one sample in a study of identical twins. TCRdb re-called the 5' RACE reads with MiXCR, one entry per CDR3 protein. Found here are hundreds of thousands of distinct CDR3 sequences, around 20% of them singletons; the top ten hold roughly 4%. This sample was also put to use in a study of T cells expressing NK-cell markers.

The sample taken for sequencing was PBMCs. The source of these receptors is a woman between 18 and 30 years old in good health. Both conserved end residues are part of each CDR3. D genes are given only for firm matches. Not all rows give a size; the values are once, few, many and, for expanded clones, a class.

cdr3_length | d_call | clone_size | j_call | v_call | cdr3_aa | cdr3_nt
15 | - | - | TRBJ2-3 | TRBV5-1 | CASSPTLALADTQYF | TGCGCCAGCAGCCCCACACTAGCTCTGGCAGATACGCAGTATTTT
13 | - | - | TRBJ1-1 | TRBV5-1 | CATSWGAGTEAFF | TGCGCCACCAGTTGGGGCGCAGGCACTGAAGCTTTCTTT
14 | - | few | TRBJ2-2 | TRBV12-3/TRBV12-4 | CASSPTKNTGELFF | TGTGCCAGCAGTCCTACAAAGAACACCGGGGAGCTGTTTTTT
15 | TRBD2 | - | TRBJ2-7 | TRBV28 | CASITRLAGGGEQYF | TGTGCCAGCATCACCCGACTAGCGGGAGGGGGCGAGCAGTACTTC
15 | - | - | TRBJ2-5 | TRBV20-1 | CSAQEGTGREETQYF | TGCAGTGCTCAAGAGGGGACTGGCAGAGAAGAGACCCAGTACTTC
14 | - | - | TRBJ2-3 | TRBV12-3/TRBV12-4 | CASSLVTRTDTQYF | TGTGCCAGCAGTTTAGTGACGAGGACAGATACGCAGTATTTT
12 | - | few | TRBJ2-1 | TRBV7-8 | CASSLLAPEQFF | TGTGCCAGCAGCCTCCTAGCACCTGAGCAGTTCTTC
14 | - | - | TRBJ2-5 | TRBV6-5 | CASSYPRGFETQYF | TGTGCCAGCAGTTACCCTAGGGGTTTTGAGACCCAGTACTTC
16 | - | few | TRBJ2-7 | TRBV15 | CATSRGRARLFHEQYF | TGTGCCACCAGCAGAGGTCGGGCCCGCCTGTTTCACGAGCAGTACTTC
16 | - | - | TRBJ2-5 | TRBV3-1 | CASSQDRRSFEETQHF | TGTGCCAGCAGCCAAGATCGCCGATCATTCGAAGAGACCCAGCACTTC
13 | - | - | TRBJ1-3 | TRBV12-2 | CASRLGHPVSIYF | TGTGCAAGTCGCTTAGGACACCCGGTCTCCATATATTTT
14 | TRBD2 | many | TRBJ2-3 | TRBV12-3/TRBV12-4 | CASRTSGGTDTQYF | TGTGCCAGCAGGACTAGCGGCGGCACAGATACGCAGTATTTT
15 | TRBD2 | few | TRBJ2-3 | TRBV20-1 | CSARSWASGTDTQYF | TGCAGTGCTAGATCCTGGGCTAGCGGTACAGATACGCAGTATTTT
13 | - | many | TRBJ2-7 | TRBV20-1 | CSARSQVSYEQYF | TGCAGTGCTAGATCTCAGGTTTCCTACGAGCAGTACTTC
16 | - | - | TRBJ1-5 | TRBV6-2/TRBV6-3 | CASSYGRAAGNQPQHF | TGTGCCAGCAGTTACGGCCGGGCGGCGGGCAATCAGCCCCAGCATTTT
14 | - | few | TRBJ2-1 | TRBV20-1 | CSALAESSYNEQFF | TGCAGTGCTTTAGCGGAGAGCTCCTACAATGAGCAGTTCTTC
18 | TRBD2 | - | TRBJ2-1 | TRBV20-1 | CSADGTSGGEAKGYEQFF | TGCAGTGCCGACGGGACTAGCGGGGGAGAGGCGAAGGGGTATGAGCAGTTCTTC
14 | - | - | TRBJ1-1 | TRBV5-1 | CASSLIRAGKEAFF | TGCGCCAGCAGCTTGATCAGGGCAGGGAAAGAAGCTTTCTTT
13 | - | few | TRBJ2-2 | TRBV5-6 | CASSGAGTGELFF | TGTGCCAGCAGTGGGGCGGGCACCGGGGAGCTGTTTTTT
16 | TRBD1 | - | TRBJ2-7 | TRBV20-1 | CSARGTGTGVSDEQYF | TGCAGTGCTAGGGGGACCGGGACAGGGGTATCGGACGAGCAGTACTTC
13 | - | many | TRBJ2-3 | TRBV6-1 | CASRRFGTDTQYF | TGTGCCAGCAGGAGGTTCGGGACAGATACGCAGTATTTT
16 | TRBD1 | many | TRBJ1-4 | TRBV7-9 | CASSSRRLQGDEKLFF | TGTGCCAGCAGCTCCCGCCGTCTACAGGGGGACGAAAAACTGTTTTTT
14 | - | once | TRBJ2-7 | TRBV18 | CASSPRAATYEQYF | TGTGCCAGCTCACCGAGGGCAGCAACCTACGAGCAGTACTTC
12 | - | few | TRBJ2-2 | TRBV20-1 | CSARDPTGELFF | TGCAGTGCTAGGGATCCCACCGGGGAGCTGTTTTTT
15 | TRBD1 | - | TRBJ2-5 | TRBV6-2/TRBV6-3 | CASSSVTGGQETQYF | TGTGCCAGCAGTTCCGTGACAGGGGGCCAAGAGACCCAGTACTTC
14 | - | - | TRBJ2-7 | TRBV20-1 | CSAREGTLSYEQYF | TGCAGTGCTAGAGAGGGGACTCTATCCTACGAGCAGTACTTC
13 | - | - | TRBJ2-1 | TRBV7-7 | CASSPGHISEQFF | TGTGCTAGCAGCCCCGGCCACATATCGGAGCAGTTCTTC
15 | TRBD2 | - | TRBJ2-3 | TRBV6-5 | CASSYPGTSGNQVYF | TGTGCCAGCAGTTACCCAGGGACTAGCGGGAACCAGGTATATTTT
13 | - | few | TRBJ2-7 | TRBV12-3/TRBV12-4 | CASRYESSYEQYF | TGTGCCAGCAGATACGAAAGCTCCTACGAGCAGTACTTC
18 | TRBD1 | - | TRBJ2-1 | TRBV11-2 | CASSLVRYGDSSYNEQFF | TGTGCCAGCAGCTTAGTTCGGTACGGGGACAGCTCCTACAATGAGCAGTTCTTC
13 | - | - | TRBJ2-5 | TRBV2 | CASRPAVEETQYF | TGTGCCAGCAGGCCCGCAGTTGAAGAGACCCAGTACTTC
14 | - | - | TRBJ2-7 | TRBV6-5 | CASSYGRETYEQYF | TGTGCCAGCAGTTACGGAAGAGAGACCTACGAGCAGTACTTC
16 | TRBD2 | - | TRBJ2-3 | TRBV20-1 | CSARRASGGATDTQYF | TGCAGTGCTAGACGGGCTAGCGGGGGGGCTACAGATACGCAGTATTTT
14 | - | - | TRBJ2-7 | TRBV5-1 | CASSLAVAMYEQYF | TGCGCCAGCAGCTTGGCCGTGGCGATGTACGAGCAGTACTTC
15 | TRBD2 | few | TRBJ2-3 | TRBV6-5 | CASSFLAGISDTQYF | TGTGCCAGCAGTTTTCTAGCGGGAATATCGGATACGCAGTATTTT
15 | TRBD2 | - | TRBJ2-7 | TRBV6-1 | CASSRSSGSSYEQYF | TGTGCCAGCAGCCGGTCTAGCGGATCCTCCTACGAGCAGTACTTC